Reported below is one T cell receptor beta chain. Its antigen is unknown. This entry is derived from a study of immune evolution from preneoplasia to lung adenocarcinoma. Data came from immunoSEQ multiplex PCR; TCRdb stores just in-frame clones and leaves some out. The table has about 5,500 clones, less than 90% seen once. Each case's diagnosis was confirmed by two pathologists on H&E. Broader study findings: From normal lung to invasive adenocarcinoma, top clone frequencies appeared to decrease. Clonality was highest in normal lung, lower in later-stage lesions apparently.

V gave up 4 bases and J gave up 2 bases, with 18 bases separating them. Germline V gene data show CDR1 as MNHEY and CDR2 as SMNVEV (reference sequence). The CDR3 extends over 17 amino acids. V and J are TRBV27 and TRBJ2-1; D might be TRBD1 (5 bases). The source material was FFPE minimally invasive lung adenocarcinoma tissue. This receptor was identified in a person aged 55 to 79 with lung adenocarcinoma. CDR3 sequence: CASSWSHDSLTYNEQFF. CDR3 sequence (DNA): TGTGCCAGCAGTTGGTCCCACGACAGCCTAACCTACAATGAGCAGTTCTTC.